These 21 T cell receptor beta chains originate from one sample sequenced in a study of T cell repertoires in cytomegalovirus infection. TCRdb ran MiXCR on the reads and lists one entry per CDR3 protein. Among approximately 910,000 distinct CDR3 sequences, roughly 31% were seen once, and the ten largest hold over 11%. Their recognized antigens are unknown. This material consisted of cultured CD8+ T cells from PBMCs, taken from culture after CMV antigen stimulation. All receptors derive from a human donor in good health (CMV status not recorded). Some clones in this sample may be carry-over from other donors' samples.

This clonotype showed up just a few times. In nucleotides, the CDR3 is TGTGCCAGTAGTATTAGGACAGGGAATCAGCCCCAGCATTTT. Its protein is CASSIRTGNQPQHF. V gene TRBV19 combines with J gene TRBJ1-5; the match to TRBD1 covers 8 bases. CDR3 size: 14 residues. The V gene's germline CDR1 is LNHDA and CDR2 SQIVND (reference sequence). The V segment lost 3 bases and the J segment 4 bases; nucleotides outside the gene matches: 2.

The chain's CDR3 is CASSQAMWDLGTQHF. The CDR3 nucleotides are TGTGCCAGCAGCCAAGCAATGTGGGATCTAGGGACCCAGCATTTT. V is TRBV4-2 and J is TRBJ1-5; D call uncertain. V shed 1 base and J shed 11 bases, with 18 bases lying between them. The CDR3 contains 15 residues. Germline V lookup: CDR1 LGHNA, CDR2 YNFKEQ.

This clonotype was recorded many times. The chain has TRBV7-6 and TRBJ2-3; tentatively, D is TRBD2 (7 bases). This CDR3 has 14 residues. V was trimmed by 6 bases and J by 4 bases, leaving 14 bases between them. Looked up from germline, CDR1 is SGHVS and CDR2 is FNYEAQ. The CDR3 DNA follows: TGTGCCAGCAGTTTTAAGGGGGGGGCAGATACGCAGTATTTT. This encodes CASSFKGGADTQYF.

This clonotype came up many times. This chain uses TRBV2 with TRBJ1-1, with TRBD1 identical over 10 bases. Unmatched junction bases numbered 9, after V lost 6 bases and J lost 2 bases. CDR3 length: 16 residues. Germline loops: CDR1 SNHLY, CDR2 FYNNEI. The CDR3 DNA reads TGTGCCAGCAGGGGGACAGGGGAGGAAACTAACACTGAAGCTTTCTTT. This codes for CASRGTGEETNTEAFF.

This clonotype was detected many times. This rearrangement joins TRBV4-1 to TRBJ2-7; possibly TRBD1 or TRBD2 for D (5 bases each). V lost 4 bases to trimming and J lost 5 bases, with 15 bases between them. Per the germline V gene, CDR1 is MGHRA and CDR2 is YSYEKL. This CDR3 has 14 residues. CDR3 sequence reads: CASSPRLGTDEQYF. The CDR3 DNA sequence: TGCGCCAGCAGCCCCCGCCTGGGGACCGACGAGCAGTACTTC.

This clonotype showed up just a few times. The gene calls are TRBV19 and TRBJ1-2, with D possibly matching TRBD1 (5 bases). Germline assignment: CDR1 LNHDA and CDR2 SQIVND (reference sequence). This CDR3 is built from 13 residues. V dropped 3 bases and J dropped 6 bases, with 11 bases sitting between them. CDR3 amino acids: CASSMGVSDGYTF. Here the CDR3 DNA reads TGTGCCAGTAGTATGGGGGTGAGTGATGGCTACACCTTC.

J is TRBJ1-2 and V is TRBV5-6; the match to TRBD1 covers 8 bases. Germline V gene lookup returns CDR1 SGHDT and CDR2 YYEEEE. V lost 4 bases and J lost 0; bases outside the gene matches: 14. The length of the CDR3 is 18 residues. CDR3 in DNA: TGTGCCAGCAGCCATTCCGGGACAGGACTACGATCTAACTATGGCTACACCTTC. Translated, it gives CASSHSGTGLRSNYGYTF.

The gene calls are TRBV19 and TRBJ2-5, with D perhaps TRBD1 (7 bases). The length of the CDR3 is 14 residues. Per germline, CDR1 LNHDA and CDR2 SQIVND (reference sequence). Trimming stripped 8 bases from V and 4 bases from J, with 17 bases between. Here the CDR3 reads CASPFRQGGETQYF. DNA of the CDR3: TGTGCCAGTCCCTTTCGACAGGGAGGAGAGACCCAGTACTTC.

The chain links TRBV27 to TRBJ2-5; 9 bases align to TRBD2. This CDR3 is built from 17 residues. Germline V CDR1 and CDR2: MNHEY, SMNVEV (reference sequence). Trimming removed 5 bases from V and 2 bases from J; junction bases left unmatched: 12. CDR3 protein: CASSPAAGLALQETQYF. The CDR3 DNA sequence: TGTGCCAGCAGTCCAGCCGCGGGACTAGCCCTTCAAGAGACCCAGTACTTC.

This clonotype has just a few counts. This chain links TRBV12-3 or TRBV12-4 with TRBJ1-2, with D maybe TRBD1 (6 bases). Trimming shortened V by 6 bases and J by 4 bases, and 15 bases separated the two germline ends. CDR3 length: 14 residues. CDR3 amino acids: CASRLGGSVYGYTF. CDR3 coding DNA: TGTGCCAGCAGACTAGGGGGTTCCGTCTATGGCTACACCTTC.

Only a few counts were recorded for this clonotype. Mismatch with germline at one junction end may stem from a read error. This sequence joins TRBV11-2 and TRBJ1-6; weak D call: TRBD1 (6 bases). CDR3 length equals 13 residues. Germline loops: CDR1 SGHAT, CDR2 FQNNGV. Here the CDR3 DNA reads TGTGCCAGCAGCTTAGCCAATCCCCAAGGACAGACGTTT. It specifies CASSLANPQGQTF.

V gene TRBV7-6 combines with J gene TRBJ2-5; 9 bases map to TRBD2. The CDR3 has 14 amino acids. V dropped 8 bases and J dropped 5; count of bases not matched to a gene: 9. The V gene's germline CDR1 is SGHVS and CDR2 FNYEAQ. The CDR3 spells CASLQGGGAETQYF. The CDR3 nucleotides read TGTGCCAGCCTCCAGGGCGGGGGGGCGGAGACCCAGTACTTC.

In DNA form, the CDR3 reads TGCGCCAGCAGCTCGATGACACAGAACACTGAAGCTTTCTTT. Protein: CASSSMTQNTEAFF. This chain links TRBV5-1 with TRBJ1-1; no definite D call. This CDR3 region has 14 residues. The V end was cut by 3 bases, the J end by 1 base, with 10 bases between. Germline values: CDR1 SGHRS, CDR2 YFSETQ.

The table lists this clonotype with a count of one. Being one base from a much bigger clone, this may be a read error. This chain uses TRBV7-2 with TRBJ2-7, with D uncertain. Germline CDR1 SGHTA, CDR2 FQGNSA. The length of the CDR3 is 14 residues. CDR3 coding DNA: TGTGTCAGCAGCTTAACTCCGACATTCCACGAGCAGTACGTC. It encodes CVSSLTPTFHEQYV.

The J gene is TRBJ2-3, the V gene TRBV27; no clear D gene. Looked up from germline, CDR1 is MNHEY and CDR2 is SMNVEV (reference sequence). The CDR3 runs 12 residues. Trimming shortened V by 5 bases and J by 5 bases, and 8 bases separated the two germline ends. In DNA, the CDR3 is TGTGCCAGCAGTGCCCCCGGAGATACGCAGTATTTT. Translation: CASSAPGDTQYF.

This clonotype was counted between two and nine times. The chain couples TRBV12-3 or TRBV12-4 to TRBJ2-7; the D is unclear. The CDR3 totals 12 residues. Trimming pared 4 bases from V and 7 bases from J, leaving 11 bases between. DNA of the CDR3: TGTGCCAGCAGTTACTCCCTCTTTGAGCAGTACGTC. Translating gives CASSYSLFEQYV.

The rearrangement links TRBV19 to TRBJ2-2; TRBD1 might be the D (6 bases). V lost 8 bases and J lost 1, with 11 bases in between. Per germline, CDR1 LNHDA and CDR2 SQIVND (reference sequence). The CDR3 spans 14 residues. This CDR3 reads CASGDIRNTGELFF. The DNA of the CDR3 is TGTGCCAGTGGGGACATAAGGAACACCGGGGAGCTGTTTTTT.

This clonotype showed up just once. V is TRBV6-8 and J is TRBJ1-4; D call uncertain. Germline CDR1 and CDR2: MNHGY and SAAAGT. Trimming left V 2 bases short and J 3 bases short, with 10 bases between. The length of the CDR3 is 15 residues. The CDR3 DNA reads TGTGCCAGCAGTTACGGAGACACGGCTAATGAAAAACTGTTTTTT. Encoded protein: CASSYGDTANEKLFF.

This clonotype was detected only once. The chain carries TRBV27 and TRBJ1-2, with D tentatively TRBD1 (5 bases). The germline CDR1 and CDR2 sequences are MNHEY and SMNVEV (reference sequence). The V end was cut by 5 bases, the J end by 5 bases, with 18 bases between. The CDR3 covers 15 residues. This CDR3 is CASSPNEGSVYGYTF. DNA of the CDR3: TGTGCCAGCAGTCCAAACGAGGGGTCAGTATATGGCTACACCTTC.

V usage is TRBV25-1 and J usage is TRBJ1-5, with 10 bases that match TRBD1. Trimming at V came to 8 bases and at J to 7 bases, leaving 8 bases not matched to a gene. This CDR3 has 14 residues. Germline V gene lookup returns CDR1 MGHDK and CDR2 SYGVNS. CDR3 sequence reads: CASRDRGVGQPQHF. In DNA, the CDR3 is TGTGCCAGCCGGGACAGGGGAGTGGGCCAGCCCCAGCATTTT.

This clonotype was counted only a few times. CDR3 loop: CASSPEPGTNYGYTF. The CDR3 DNA reads as TGTGCCAGCAGCCCGGAACCCGGAACTAACTATGGCTACACCTTC. The J gene is TRBJ1-2, the V gene TRBV3-1; D ambiguous. Between the trimmed V and J ends, which lost 4 bases and 0 bases, there was a span of 12 bases. The CDR3 consists of 15 residues. CDR1 is LGHDT and CDR2 is YNNKEL in the germline V gene (reference sequence).